This TCR beta chain stems from a study of T cells expressing NK-cell markers. Study as a whole: The eight sequenced donors comprised seven who were HCMV-seropositive and one who was seronegative. General study points: As a fraction of CD8+ T cells, dominant NKG2C+ clonotypes reached about 1.0-7.5% in more than five donors. A handful of donors' CD3+CD56-NKG2C+ cells were dominated by the same clonotypes.

Making the TCR beta cDNA relied on 5'RACE template switching with UMIs. Following a re-call of the 5' RACE reads, TCRdb has one entry per CDR3 protein and lacks DNA. This repertoire includes 350,000 to 500,000 distinct CDR3 sequences. CDR3 length: 15 amino acids. CDR1 and CDR2 (germline): MDHEN, SYDVKM. With regard to this clonotype: Its antigen is undetermined.

Sequencing was done on a sample of blood T cells: a sorted CD56 or NKG2C T cell subset, CD4+ or CD8+ T cells, or bulk PBMC T cells (not recorded which). The receptor was derived from a woman aged 18-69 years in good health. The V call is TRBV28, the J call TRBJ2-4; TCRdb names TRBD2, which stays unverified in the absence of DNA. CDR3 protein: CASSVLAGAKNIQYF.